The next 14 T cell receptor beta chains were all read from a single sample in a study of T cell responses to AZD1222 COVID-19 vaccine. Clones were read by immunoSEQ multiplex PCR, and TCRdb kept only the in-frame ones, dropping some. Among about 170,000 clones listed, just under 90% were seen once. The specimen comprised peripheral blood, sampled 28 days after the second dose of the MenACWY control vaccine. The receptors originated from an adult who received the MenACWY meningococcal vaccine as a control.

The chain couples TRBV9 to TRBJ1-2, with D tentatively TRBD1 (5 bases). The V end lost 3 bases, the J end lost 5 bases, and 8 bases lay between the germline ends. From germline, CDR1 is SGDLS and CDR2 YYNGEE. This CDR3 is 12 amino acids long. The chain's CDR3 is CASSEGPYGYTF. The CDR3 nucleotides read TGTGCCAGCAGCGAGGGGCCTTATGGCTACACCTTC.

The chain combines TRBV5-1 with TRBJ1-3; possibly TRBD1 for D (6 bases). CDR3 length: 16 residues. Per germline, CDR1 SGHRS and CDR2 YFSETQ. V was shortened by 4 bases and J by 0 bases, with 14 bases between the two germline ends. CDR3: CASSTGQSYSGNTIYF. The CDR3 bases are TGCGCCAGCAGCACAGGACAGTCTTACTCTGGAAACACCATATATTTT. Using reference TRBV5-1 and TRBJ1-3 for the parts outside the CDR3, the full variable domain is KAGVTQTPRYLIKTRGQQVTLSCSPISGHRSVSWYQQTPGQGLQFLFEYFSETQRNKGNFPGRFSGRQFSNSRSEMNVSTLELGDSALYLCASSTGQSYSGNTIYFGEGSWLTVV.

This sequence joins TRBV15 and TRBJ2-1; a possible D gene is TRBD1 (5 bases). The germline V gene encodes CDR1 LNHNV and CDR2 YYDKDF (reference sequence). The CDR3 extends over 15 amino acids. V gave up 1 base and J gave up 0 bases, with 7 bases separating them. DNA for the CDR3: TGTGCCACCAGCAGAGGTCAGGGCTCCTACAATGAGCAGTTCTTC. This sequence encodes CATSRGQGSYNEQFF.

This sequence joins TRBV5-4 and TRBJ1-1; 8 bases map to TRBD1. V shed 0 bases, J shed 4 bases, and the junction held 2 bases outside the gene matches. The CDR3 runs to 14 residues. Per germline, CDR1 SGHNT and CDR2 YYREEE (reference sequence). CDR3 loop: CASSLGTGTTEAFF. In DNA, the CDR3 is TGTGCCAGCAGCTTGGGGACAGGGACCACTGAAGCTTTCTTT.

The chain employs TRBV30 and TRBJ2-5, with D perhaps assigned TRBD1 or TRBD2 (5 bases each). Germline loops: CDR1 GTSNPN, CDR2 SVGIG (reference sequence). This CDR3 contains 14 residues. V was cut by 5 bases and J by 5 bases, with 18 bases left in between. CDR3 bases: TGTGCCTGGGGGCCTCCAGGGAGATTGGAGACCCAGTACTTC. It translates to CAWGPPGRLETQYF.

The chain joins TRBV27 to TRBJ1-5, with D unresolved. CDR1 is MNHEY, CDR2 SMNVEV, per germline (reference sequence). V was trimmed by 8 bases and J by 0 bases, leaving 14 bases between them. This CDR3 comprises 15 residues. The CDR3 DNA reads TGTGCCAGCGGTTCATCCGGGCTTAGCAATCAGCCCCAGCATTTT. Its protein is CASGSSGLSNQPQHF.

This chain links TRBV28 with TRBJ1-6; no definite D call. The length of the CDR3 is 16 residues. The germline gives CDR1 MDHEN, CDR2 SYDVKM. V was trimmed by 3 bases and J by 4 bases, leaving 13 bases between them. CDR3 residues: CASSFSVGSYNSPLHF. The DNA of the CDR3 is TGTGCCAGCAGTTTTAGTGTCGGGAGTTATAATTCACCCCTCCACTTT.

CDR3 sequence (DNA): TGTGCCAGCAGCTTAGGGAGGGGGACTGGCAATCAGCCCCAGCATTTT. Translated, it gives CASSLGRGTGNQPQHF. V and J are TRBV7-9 and TRBJ1-5; maybe TRBD1 (6 bases). Per the germline V gene, CDR1 is SEHNR and CDR2 is FQNEAQ (reference sequence). This CDR3 is built from 16 residues. Trimming took off 1 base at V and 2 bases at J, with 12 bases between the two ends.

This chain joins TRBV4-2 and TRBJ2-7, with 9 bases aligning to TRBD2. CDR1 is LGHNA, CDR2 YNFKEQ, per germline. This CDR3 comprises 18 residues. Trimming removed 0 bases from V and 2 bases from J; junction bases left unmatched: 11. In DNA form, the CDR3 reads TGTGCCAGCAGCCAAGAGGACTCTAGGGCGGGAGGGGCCTACGAGCAGTACTTC. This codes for CASSQEDSRAGGAYEQYF.

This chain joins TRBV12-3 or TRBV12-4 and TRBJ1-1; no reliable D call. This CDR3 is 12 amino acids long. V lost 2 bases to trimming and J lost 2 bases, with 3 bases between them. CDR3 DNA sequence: TGTGCCAGCAGTTTAAGTAACACTGAAGCTTTCTTT. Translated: CASSLSNTEAFF.

In DNA form, the CDR3 reads TGTGCCAGCAGCGCGAGCGGGAGCTCCTACAATGAGCAGTTCTTC. This translates into CASSASGSSYNEQFF. The V and J genes are TRBV11-3 and TRBJ2-1, with 8 bases that match TRBD2. This CDR3 spans 15 amino acids. The germline gives CDR1 SGHNT, CDR2 YENEEA. V was clipped by 5 bases and J by 0 bases; unmatched bases: 3.

For the CDR3, the DNA is TGCGCCAGCAGCCACGGACACGGGACCGTGATTGAAGCTTTCTTT. Its translation: CASSHGHGTVIEAFF. This rearrangement joins TRBV4-3 to TRBJ1-1, with D perhaps matching TRBD1 (5 bases). Germline values: CDR1 LGHNA, CDR2 YSLEER. The V end lost 3 bases, the J end lost 7 bases, and 18 bases lay between the germline ends. CDR3 length: 15 residues.

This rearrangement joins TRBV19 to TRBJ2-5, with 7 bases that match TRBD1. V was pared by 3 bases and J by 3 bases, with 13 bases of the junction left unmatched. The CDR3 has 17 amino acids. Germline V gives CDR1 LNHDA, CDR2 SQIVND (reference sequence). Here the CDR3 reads CASSMGLRDSKKETQYF. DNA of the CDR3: TGTGCCAGTAGTATGGGGCTCCGGGACAGTAAGAAAGAGACCCAGTACTTC. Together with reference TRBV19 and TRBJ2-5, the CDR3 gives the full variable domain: DGGITQSPKYLFRKEGQNVTLSCEQNLNHDAMYWYRQDPGQGLRLIYYSQIVNDFQKGDIAEGYSVSREKKESFPLTVTSAQKNPTAFYLCASSMGLRDSKKETQYFGPGTRLLVL.

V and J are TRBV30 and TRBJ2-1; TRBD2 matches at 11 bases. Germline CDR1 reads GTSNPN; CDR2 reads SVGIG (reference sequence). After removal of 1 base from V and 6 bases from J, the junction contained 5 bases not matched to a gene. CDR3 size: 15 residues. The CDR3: CAWSATSGSANEQFF. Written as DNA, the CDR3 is TGTGCCTGGAGTGCCACTAGCGGGAGTGCCAATGAGCAGTTCTTC.